The TCR beta chain under discussion was sequenced for a study of blood T cells in healthy people across ages. The authors ran a second PCR of 7 to 11 cycles using a sample-barcoded 5' primer and a J-beta primer mix. Samples each returned at least 3 million CDR3-containing paired-end reads. MiXCR, run by TCRdb on the 5' RACE reads, gives a single entry per CDR3 protein. The table lists about 1.8 million distinct CDR3 sequences, about 49% of them singletons, with over 2% in the top ten. This clonotype was seen only a few times. Its target is unknown. Overall study results and limits: Among T cells, TCR beta diversity per million cells dropped roughly linearly as age rose. Possibly, changes in expanded clonotypes were confounded because donor CMV status was unknown. A greater number of naive CD4+ cells and higher diversity distinguished long-lived donors from aged donors.

Looked up from germline, CDR1 is SEHNR and CDR2 is FQNEAQ (reference sequence). The CDR3 covers 14 residues. The V and J ends lost 5 bases and 4 bases respectively, with 14 bases between them. The genes are TRBV7-9 and TRBJ1-1; possible D gene TRBD1, 6 bases. The sequence was obtained from a woman between 40 and 50 years old in good health. Sequenced input: blood. The CDR3 spells CASSPPGVGTEAFF. The DNA of the CDR3 is TGTGCCAGCAGCCCGCCAGGGGTGGGCACTGAAGCTTTCTTT.